This T cell receptor beta chain was identified in a study of blood T cells in healthy people across ages. Study details: Capture via template switching afforded approximately one barcoded beta molecule per two T cells. Study conclusions and caveats: When set beside aged donors, long-lived donors presented more naive CD4+ cells and higher diversity.

This clonotype occurred a few times. Its antigen is currently unknown. Next came a second PCR, run for about 6 to 12 cycles, which used a sample-barcoded 5' primer along with a J-beta primer mix. TCRdb processed the 5' RACE reads anew with MiXCR; each CDR3 protein has one entry. The table shows roughly 800,000 distinct CDR3 sequences, with 25% occurring only once. This CDR3 is 14 amino acids long. The ends were cut back, 2 bases at V and 5 bases at J, with 7 bases in the middle. Per the germline V gene, CDR1 is MDHEN and CDR2 is SYDVKM. This sample was also put to use in a study of T cells of mothers and their children. As that study records: The M1S primer of the second PCR added sample barcodes and 2-4 random nucleotides.

Sequenced input: blood. The sequence came from a boy under 18 in good health. The gene calls are TRBV28 and TRBJ1-6; no definite D call. The CDR3 nucleotides read TGTGCCAGCAGTTTAAGTATCCATAATTCACCCCTCCACTTT. Translated, it gives CASSLSIHNSPLHF.